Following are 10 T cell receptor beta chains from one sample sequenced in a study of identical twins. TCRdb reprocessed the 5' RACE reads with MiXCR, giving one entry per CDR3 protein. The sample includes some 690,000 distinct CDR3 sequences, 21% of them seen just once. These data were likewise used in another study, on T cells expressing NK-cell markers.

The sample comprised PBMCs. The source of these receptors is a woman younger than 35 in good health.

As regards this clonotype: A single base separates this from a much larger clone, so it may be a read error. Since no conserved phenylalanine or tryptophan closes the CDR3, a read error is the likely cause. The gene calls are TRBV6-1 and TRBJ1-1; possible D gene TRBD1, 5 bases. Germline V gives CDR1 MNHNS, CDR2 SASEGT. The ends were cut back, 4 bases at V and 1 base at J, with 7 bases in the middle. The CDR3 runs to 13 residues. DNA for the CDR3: TGTGCCAGCAGTGTCCAGGGGAACACTGAAGCTTTCTAT. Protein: CASSVQGNTEAFY.

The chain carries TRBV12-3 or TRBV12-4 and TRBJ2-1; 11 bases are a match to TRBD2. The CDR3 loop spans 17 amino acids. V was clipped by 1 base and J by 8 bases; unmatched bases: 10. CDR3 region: CASSLGAGSGRAYEQFF. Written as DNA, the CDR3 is TGTGCCAGCAGTTTAGGTGCGGGTAGCGGGAGGGCCTATGAGCAGTTCTTC.

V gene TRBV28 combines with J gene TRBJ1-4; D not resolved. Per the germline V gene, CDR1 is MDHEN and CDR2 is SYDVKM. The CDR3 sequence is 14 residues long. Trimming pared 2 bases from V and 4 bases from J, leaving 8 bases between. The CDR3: CASSLTQFNEKLFF. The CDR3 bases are TGTGCCAGCAGTTTAACACAGTTTAATGAAAAACTGTTTTTT.

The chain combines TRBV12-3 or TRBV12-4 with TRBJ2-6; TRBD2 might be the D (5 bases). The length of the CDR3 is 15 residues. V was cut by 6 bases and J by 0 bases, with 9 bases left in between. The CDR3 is CASRLDYSGANVLTF. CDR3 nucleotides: TGTGCCAGCAGGCTAGACTACTCTGGGGCCAACGTCCTGACTTTC.

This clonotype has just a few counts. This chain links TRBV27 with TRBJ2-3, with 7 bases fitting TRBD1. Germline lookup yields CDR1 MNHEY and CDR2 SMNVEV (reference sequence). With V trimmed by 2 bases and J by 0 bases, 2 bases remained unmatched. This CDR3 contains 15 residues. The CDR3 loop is CASSLRGQSTDTQYF. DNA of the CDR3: TGTGCCAGCAGTTTAAGGGGACAGAGCACAGATACGCAGTATTTT.

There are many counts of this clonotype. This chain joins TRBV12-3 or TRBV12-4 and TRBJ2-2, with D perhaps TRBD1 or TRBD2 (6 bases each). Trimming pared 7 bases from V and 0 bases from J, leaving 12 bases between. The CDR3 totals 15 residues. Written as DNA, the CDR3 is TGTGCCAGCACAGAGAGGGGGGCGAACACCGGGGAGCTGTTTTTT. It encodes CASTERGANTGELFF.

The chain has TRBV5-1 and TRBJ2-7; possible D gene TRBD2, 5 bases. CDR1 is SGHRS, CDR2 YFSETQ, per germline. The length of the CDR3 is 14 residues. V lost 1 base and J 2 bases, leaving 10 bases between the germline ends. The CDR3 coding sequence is TGCGCCAGCAGCTTGCCGGGATTCCCCTACGAGCAGTACTTC. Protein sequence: CASSLPGFPYEQYF.

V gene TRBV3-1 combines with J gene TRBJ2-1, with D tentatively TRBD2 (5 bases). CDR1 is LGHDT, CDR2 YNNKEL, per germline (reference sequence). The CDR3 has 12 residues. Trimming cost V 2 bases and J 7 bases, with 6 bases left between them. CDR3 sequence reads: CASSQLANEQFF. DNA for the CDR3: TGTGCCAGCAGCCAACTAGCAAATGAGCAGTTCTTC.

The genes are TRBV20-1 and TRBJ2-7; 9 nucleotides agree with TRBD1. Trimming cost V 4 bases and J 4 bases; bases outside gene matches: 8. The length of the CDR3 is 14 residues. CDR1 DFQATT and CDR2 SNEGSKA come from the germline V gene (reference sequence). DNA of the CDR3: TGCAGTGCTATTCCGGGACAGGGACGATACGAGCAGTACTTC. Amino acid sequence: CSAIPGQGRYEQYF.

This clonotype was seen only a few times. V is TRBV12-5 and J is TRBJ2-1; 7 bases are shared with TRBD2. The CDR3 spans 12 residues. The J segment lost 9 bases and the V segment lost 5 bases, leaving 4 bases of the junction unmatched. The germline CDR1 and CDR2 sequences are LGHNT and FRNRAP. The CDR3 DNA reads TGTGCTAGTGGTAGCGGGGAGGGTGAGCAGTTCTTC. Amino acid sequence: CASGSGEGEQFF.